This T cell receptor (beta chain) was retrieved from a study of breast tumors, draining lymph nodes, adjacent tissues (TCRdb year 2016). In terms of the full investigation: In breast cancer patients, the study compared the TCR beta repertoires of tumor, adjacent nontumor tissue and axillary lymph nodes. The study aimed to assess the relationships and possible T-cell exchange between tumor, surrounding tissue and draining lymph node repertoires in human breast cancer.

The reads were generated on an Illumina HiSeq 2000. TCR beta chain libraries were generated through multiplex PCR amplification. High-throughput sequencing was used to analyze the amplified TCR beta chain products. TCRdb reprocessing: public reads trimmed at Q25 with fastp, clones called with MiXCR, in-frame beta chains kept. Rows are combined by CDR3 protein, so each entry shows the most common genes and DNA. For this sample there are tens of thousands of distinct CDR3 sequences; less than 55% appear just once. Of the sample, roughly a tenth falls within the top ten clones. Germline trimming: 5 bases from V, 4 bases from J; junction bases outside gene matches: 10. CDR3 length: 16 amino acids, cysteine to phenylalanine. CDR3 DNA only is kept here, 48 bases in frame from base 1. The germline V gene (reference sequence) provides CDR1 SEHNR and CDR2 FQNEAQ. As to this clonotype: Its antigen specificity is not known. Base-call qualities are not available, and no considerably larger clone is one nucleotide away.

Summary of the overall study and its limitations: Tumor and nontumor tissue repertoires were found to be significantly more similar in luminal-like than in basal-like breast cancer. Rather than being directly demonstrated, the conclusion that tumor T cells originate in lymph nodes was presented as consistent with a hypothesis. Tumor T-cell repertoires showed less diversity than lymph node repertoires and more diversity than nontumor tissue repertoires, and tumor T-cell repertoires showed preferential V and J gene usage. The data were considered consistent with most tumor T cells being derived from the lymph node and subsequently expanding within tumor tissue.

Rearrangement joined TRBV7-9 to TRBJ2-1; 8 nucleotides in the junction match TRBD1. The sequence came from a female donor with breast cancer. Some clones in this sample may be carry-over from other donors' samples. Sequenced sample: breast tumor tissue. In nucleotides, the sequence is TGTGCCAGCAGCGGGCCCGGGACAGGATTATACAATGAGCAGTTCTTC. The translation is CASSGPGTGLYNEQFF.